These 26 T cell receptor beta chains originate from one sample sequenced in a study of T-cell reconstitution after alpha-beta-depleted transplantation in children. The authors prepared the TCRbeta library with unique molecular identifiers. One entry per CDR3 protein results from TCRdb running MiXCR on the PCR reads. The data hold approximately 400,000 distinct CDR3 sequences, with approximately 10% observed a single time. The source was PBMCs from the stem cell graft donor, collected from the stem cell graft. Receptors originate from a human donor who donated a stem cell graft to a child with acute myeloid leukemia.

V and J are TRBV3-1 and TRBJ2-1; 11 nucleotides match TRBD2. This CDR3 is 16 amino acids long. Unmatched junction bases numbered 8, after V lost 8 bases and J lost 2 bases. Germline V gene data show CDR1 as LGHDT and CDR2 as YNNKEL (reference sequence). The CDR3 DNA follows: TGTGCCAGCGGGGGGCCGGGACTAGCGGCCTACAATGAGCAGTTCTTC. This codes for CASGGPGLAAYNEQFF.

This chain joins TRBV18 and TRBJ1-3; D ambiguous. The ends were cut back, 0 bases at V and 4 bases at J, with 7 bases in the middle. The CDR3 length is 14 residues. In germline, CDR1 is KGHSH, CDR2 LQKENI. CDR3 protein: CASSPPPNGNTIYF. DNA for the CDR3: TGTGCCAGCTCACCACCACCGAACGGAAACACCATATATTTT.

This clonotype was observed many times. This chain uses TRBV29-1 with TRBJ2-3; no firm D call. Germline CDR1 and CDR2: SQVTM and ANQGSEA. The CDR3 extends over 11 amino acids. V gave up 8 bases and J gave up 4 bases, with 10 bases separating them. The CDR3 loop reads CSQTIADTQYF. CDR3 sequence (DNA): TGCAGCCAAACTATCGCAGATACGCAGTATTTT.

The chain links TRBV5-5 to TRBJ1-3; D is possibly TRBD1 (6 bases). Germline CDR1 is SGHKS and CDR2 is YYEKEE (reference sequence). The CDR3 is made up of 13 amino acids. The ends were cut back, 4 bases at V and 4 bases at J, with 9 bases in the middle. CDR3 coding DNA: TGTGCCAGCAGCCGTGACAGGGGAAACACCATATATTTT. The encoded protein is CASSRDRGNTIYF.

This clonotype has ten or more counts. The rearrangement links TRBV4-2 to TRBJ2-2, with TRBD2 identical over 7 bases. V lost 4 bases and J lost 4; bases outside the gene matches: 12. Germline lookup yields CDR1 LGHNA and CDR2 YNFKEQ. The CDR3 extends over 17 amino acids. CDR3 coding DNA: TGTGCCAGCAGCCCCCGGGAGGATAGAGAAATCACCGGGGAGCTGTTTTTT. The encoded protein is CASSPREDREITGELFF.

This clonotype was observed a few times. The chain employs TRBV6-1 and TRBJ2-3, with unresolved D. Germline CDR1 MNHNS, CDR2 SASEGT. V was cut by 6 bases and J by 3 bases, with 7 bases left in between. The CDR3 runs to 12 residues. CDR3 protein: CASRKPTDTQYF. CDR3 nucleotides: TGTGCCAGCAGAAAACCTACAGATACGCAGTATTTT.

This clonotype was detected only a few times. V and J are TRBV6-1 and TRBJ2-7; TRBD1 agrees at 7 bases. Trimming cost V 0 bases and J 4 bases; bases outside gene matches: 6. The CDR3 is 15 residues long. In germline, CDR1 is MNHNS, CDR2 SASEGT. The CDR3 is CASSEAPTGIYEQYV. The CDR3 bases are TGTGCCAGCAGTGAAGCCCCGACAGGGATATACGAGCAGTACGTC.

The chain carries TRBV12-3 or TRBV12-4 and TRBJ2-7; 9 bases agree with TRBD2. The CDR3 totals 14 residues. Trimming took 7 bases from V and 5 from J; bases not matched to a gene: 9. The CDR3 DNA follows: TGTGCCAGCATTATAGCGGGAGATGGCAACGAGCAGTACTTC. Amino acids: CASIIAGDGNEQYF.

CDR3 residues: CASGRRGAAYEQYF. The DNA of the CDR3 is TGCGCCAGCGGGAGGCGGGGTGCGGCCTACGAGCAGTACTTC. This chain links TRBV5-1 with TRBJ2-7, with TRBD2 as a possible D gene (6 bases). Per the germline V gene, CDR1 is SGHRS and CDR2 is YFSETQ. The CDR3 is 14 residues long. The V end lost 7 bases, the J end lost 2 bases, and 16 bases lay between the germline ends.

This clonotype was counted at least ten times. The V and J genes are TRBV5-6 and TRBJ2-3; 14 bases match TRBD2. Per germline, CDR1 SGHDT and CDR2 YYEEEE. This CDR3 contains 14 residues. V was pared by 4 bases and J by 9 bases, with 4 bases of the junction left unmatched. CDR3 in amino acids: CASSTGLAGGTQYF. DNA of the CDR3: TGTGCCAGCAGCACCGGACTAGCGGGGGGAACGCAGTATTTT.

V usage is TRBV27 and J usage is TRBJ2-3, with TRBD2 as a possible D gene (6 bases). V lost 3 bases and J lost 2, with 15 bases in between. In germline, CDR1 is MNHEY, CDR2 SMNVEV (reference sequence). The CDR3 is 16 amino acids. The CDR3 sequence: CASSLSGGEDTDTQYF. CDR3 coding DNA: TGTGCCAGCAGTTTGTCCGGTGGGGAGGACACAGATACGCAGTATTTT.

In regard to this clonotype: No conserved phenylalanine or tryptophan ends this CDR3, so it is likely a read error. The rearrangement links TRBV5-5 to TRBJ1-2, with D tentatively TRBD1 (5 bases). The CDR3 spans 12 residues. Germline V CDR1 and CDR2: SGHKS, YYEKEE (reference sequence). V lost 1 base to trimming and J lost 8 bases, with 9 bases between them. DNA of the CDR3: TGTGCCAGCAGCTTGCAGGGTGGCGGCTACACCTTG. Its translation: CASSLQGGGYTL.

This chain's CDR3 is CASSTGRPEAFF. The CDR3 nucleotides are TGTGCCAGCAGCACGGGGAGACCTGAAGCTTTCTTT. The rearrangement joins TRBV12-3 or TRBV12-4 to TRBJ1-1; D not certain. This CDR3 has 12 amino acids. V shed 6 bases and J shed 6 bases, with 11 bases lying between them.

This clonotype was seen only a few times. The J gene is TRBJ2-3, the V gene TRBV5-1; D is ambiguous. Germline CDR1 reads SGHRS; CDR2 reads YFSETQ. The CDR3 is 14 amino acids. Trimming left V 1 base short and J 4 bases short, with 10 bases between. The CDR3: CASSLKQLADTQYF. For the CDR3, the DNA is TGCGCCAGCAGCTTGAAACAGCTAGCAGATACGCAGTATTTT.

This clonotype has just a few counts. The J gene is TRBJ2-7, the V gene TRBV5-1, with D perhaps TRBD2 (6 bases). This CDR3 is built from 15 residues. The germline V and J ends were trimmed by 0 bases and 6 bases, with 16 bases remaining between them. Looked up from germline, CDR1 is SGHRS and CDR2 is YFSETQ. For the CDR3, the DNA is TGCGCCAGCAGCTTGGGTCCGGGGCGGGAAGGCGAGCAGTACGTC. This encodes CASSLGPGREGEQYV.

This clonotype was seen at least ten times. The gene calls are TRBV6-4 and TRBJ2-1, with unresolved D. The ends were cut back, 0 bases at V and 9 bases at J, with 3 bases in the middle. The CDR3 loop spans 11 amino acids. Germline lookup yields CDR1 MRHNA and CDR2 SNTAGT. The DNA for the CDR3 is TGTGCCAGCAGTGACTCAAGTGAGCAGTTCTTC. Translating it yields CASSDSSEQFF.

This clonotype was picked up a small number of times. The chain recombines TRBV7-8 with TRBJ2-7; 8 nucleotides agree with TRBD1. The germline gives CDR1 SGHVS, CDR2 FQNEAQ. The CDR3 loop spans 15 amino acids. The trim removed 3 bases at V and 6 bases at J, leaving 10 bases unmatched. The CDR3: CASSLTGAYLGEQYF. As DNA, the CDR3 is TGTGCCAGCAGCTTGACAGGGGCGTACTTGGGCGAGCAGTACTTC. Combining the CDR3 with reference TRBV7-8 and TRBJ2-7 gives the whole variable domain GAGVSQSPRYKVAKRGQDVALRCDPISGHVSLFWYQQALGQGPEFLTYFQNEAQLDKSGLPSDRFFAERPEGSVSTLKIQRTQQEDSAVYLCASSLTGAYLGEQYFGPGTRLTVT.

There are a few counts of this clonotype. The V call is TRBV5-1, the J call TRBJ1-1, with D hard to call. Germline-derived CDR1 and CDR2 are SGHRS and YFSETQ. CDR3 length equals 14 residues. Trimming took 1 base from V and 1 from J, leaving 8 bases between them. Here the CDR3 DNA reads TGCGCCAGCAGCTTGTCTCAGACGAACACTGAAGCTTTCTTT. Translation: CASSLSQTNTEAFF.

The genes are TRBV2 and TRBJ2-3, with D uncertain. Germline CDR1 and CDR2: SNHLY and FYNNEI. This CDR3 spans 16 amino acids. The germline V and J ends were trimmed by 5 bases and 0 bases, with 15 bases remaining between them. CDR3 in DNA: TGTGCCAGCAGTAGCCGAATAGGATTGAGCACAGATACGCAGTATTTT. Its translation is CASSSRIGLSTDTQYF.

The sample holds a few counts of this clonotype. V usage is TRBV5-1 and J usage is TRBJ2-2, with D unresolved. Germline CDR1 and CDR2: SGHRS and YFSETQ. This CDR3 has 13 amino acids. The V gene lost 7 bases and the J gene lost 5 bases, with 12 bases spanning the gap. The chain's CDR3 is CASAEWGTGELFF. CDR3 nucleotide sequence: TGCGCCAGCGCTGAATGGGGAACCGGGGAGCTGTTTTTT.

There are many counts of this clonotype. CDR3 in DNA: TGCAGTGCTGTGAACGAAGGGGCAGCGACCCAAGAGACCCAGTACTTC. This codes for CSAVNEGAATQETQYF. V gene TRBV20-1 combines with J gene TRBJ2-5; tentative D call: TRBD1 (5 bases). The CDR3 is 16 residues long. V lost 5 bases to trimming and J lost 1 base, with 20 bases between them. Germline V gene lookup returns CDR1 DFQATT and CDR2 SNEGSKA (reference sequence).

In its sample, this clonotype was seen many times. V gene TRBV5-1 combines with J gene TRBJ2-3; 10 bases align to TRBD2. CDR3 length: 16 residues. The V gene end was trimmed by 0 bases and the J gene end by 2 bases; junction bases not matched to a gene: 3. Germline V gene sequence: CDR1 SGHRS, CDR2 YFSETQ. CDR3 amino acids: CASSLELAGITDTQYF. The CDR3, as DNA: TGCGCCAGCAGCTTGGAACTAGCGGGGATCACAGATACGCAGTATTTT.

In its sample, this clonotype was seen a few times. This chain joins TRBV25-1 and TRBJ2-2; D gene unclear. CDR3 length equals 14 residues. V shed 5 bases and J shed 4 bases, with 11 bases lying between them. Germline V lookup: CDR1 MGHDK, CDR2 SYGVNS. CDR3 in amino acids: CASSPYRFTGELFF. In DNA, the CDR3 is TGTGCCAGCAGTCCCTACAGATTCACCGGGGAGCTGTTTTTT.

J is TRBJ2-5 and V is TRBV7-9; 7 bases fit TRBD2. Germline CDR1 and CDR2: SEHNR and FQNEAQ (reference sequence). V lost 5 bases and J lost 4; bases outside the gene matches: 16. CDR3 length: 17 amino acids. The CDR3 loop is CASSASNLGLMGETQYF. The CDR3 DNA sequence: TGTGCCAGCAGCGCAAGTAACCTGGGACTAATGGGAGAGACCCAGTACTTC.

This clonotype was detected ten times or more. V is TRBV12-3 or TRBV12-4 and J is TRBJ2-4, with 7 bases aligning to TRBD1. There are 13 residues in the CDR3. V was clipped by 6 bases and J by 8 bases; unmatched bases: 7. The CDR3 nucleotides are TGTGCCAGCAGGGGGACAGTCGGGCACATTCAGTACTTC. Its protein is CASRGTVGHIQYF.

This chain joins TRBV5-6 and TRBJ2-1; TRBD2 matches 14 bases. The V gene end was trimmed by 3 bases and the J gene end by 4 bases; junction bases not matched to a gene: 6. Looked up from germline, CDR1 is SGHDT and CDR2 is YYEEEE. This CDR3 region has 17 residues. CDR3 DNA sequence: TGTGCCAGCAGCTCGCCCCGGACTAGCGGGAGGTACAATGAGCAGTTCTTC. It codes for CASSSPRTSGRYNEQFF.